Listed below are T cell receptor beta chains from one sample, sequenced in a study of blood T cell repertoires in COVID-19. TCRdb's copy holds only in-frame clones and misses some; the assay was immunoSEQ multiplex PCR. This repertoire shows about 140,000 clones, approximately 88% found once; its top ten account for roughly 4.9%. Input material: PBMCs or T cells enriched from blood (not recorded which). The source of these receptors is a man in his 70s who had been exposed to COVID-19. Both conserved end residues are part of each CDR3. D genes are given only for firm matches. The listing skips clone size in some rows; elsewhere it reads once, few, many or a size class.

>.|TRBJ1-5|TRBV27|TRBD1
TGTGCCAGCAGTGGGGACAGGGGGCTGAAACAGCCCCAGCATTTT
CASSGDRGLKQPQHF
>few|TRBJ1-4|TRBV5-1|.
TGCGCCAGCAGCTTGGATCCAGGCTCAGGGGAAAAACTGTTTTTT
CASSLDPGSGEKLFF
>.|TRBJ2-7|TRBV5-1|TRBD2
TGCGCCAGCAGCACCCTAGCGGGGGGACCCTACGAGCAGTACTTC
CASSTLAGGPYEQYF
>once|TRBJ2-7|TRBV11-2|TRBD1
TGTGCCAGCAGCTTTACGGGACAGGGATATTCCTACGAGCAGTACTTC
CASSFTGQGYSYEQYF
>.|TRBJ1-1|TRBV27|.
TGTGCCAGCAGTCACAGACAGGCGAACACTGAAGCTTTCTTT
CASSHRQANTEAFF
>.|TRBJ2-3|TRBV3-1/TRBV3-2|TRBD2
TGTGCCAGCAGATTTAGCGGGCGTAGCACAGATACGCAGTATTTT
CASRFSGRSTDTQYF
>.|TRBJ1-2|TRBV6-5|TRBD1
TGTGCCAGCACTCCGACAGGGGAGTACTATGGCTACACCTTC
CASTPTGEYYGYTF
>.|TRBJ1-2|TRBV5-1|TRBD1
TGCGCCAGCAGCTTGGTTGGAGGGACAGGGTCCTATGGCTACACCTTC
CASSLVGGTGSYGYTF
>.|TRBJ1-4|TRBV20-1|.
TGCAGTGCTAGTGGTCAGGGTAATGAAAAACTGTTTTTT
CSASGQGNEKLFF
>.|TRBJ1-2|TRBV18|.
TGTGCCAGCTCGCCCCGGGGTCGAGGGCCAGTAAGCTATGGCTACACCTTC
CASSPRGRGPVSYGYTF
>few|TRBJ2-1|TRBV24-1|.
TGTGCCACCAGTGATTTATGGCAGTACAATGAGCAGTTCTTC
CATSDLWQYNEQFF
>once|TRBJ1-1|TRBV6-5|.
TGTGCCAGCAGAGACTGGTTAGTGGACACTGAAGCTTTCTTT
CASRDWLVDTEAFF
>.|TRBJ2-4|TRBV10-3|TRBD2
TGTGCCACCAGTAGTGATAGCGGGAGGGCCTGGGCCAAAAACATTCAGTACTTC
CATSSDSGRAWAKNIQYF
>.|TRBJ1-3|TRBV5-1|TRBD1
TGCGCCAGCAGCTGGACAGGGAGCTCTGGAAACACCATATATTTT
CASSWTGSSGNTIYF
>.|TRBJ2-1|TRBV7-8|TRBD2
TGTGCCAGCAGCTTAGCTAGCGGGGGGGTCTACAATGAGCAGTTCTTC
CASSLASGGVYNEQFF
>few|TRBJ1-1|TRBV24-1|.
TGTGCCACCAGTGATTTCGGTCACCGACGGGAATCTGAAGCTTTCTTT
CATSDFGHRRESEAFF
>.|TRBJ1-5|TRBV27|.
TGTGCCAGCAGTTTATCTGACAGGAGAAATCAGCCCCAGCATTTT
CASSLSDRRNQPQHF
>.|TRBJ1-2|TRBV3-1/TRBV3-2|.
TGTGCCAGCAGCCAAGTGCAGGGGAGGGATGGCTACACCTTC
CASSQVQGRDGYTF
>.|TRBJ1-1|TRBV9|TRBD1
TGTGCCAGCAGGAGGGGGACAGGGGTACGGAACACTGAAGCTTTCTTT
CASRRGTGVRNTEAFF
>.|TRBJ1-2|TRBV4-3|.
TGCGCCAGCAGCCAAGATAACGTTGGCAGTTCCTATGGCTACACCTTC
CASSQDNVGSSYGYTF
>few|TRBJ2-1|TRBV18|.
TGTGCCAGCTCACTTATTGTGACTTCGGATGAGCAGTTCTTC
CASSLIVTSDEQFF
>.|TRBJ2-3|TRBV11-2|TRBD2
TGTGCCAGCAGCTTACTAGCGGGCACAGATACGCAGTATTTT
CASSLLAGTDTQYF
>.|TRBJ1-3|TRBV11-2|TRBD1
TGTGCCAGCAGCCCAATGACAGGGGGCTTTGGAAACACCATATATTTT
CASSPMTGGFGNTIYF
>.|TRBJ1-2|TRBV6-5|TRBD1
TGTGCCAGCAAACCAGGGGGAAGCTATGGCTACACCTTC
CASKPGGSYGYTF
>.|TRBJ1-5|TRBV12-3/TRBV12-4|.
TGTGCCAGCTCCTGGAGGGGAGGTCAGCCCCAGCATTTT
CASSWRGGQPQHF
>.|TRBJ2-2|TRBV28|.
TGTGCCAGCAGACCGAATAAGAGGACCGGGGAGCTGTTTTTT
CASRPNKRTGELFF
>.|TRBJ2-1|TRBV18|.
TGTGCCAGCTCACCACATGAGCTCGGTGAGCAGTTCTTC
CASSPHELGEQFF
>.|TRBJ2-7|TRBV6-7|TRBD2
TGTGCCGGGGGACTAGGGCTATTAAAGACCTACGAGCAGTACTTC
CAGGLGLLKTYEQYF
>.|TRBJ2-1|TRBV12-3/TRBV12-4|TRBD2
TGTGCCAGCAGGGGACTAGCGGACAATGAGCAGTTCTTC
CASRGLADNEQFF
>.|TRBJ2-7|TRBV12-3/TRBV12-4|.
TGTGCCAGCAGTTATCGGGACTACGAGCAGTACTTC
CASSYRDYEQYF
>once|TRBJ2-3|TRBV27|.
TGTGCCAGCAGTTTGGCAGGGGGGCGGTCAGATACGCAGTATTTT
CASSLAGGRSDTQYF
>.|TRBJ2-3|TRBV6-5|TRBD2
TGTGCCAGCACCCCTAGCGGGAGGGGAGATACGCAGTATTTT
CASTPSGRGDTQYF
>.|TRBJ2-3|TRBV4-1|TRBD2
TGCGCCAGCAGCCGTACTAGCGGGGGTGTCGCAGATACGCAGTATTTT
CASSRTSGGVADTQYF
>.|TRBJ2-3|TRBV7-6|TRBD2
TGTGCCAGCAGCCGTCGGACTAGCGGGGGGGGCACAGATACGCAGTATTTT
CASSRRTSGGGTDTQYF
>.|TRBJ1-2|TRBV7-8|.
TGTGCCAGCAGCCGCGAGGAGGCCGGCTACACCTTC
CASSREEAGYTF
>.|TRBJ2-1|TRBV3-1/TRBV3-2|TRBD2
TGTGCCAGCAGCCAAGGAAGAAGGTTAGCGGGGCGATACAATGAGCAGTTCTTC
CASSQGRRLAGRYNEQFF
>.|TRBJ2-3|TRBV2|.
TGTGCCAGCAGTGTTCGGGAGTTTAGCACAGATACGCAGTATTTT
CASSVREFSTDTQYF
>.|TRBJ2-7|TRBV28|.
TGTGCCAGCAGTTCTGGGGGGGCCCACTACGAGCAGTACTTC
CASSSGGAHYEQYF
>.|TRBJ2-1|TRBV2|.
TGTGCCAGCAGATATCCAGACAATGAGCAGTTCTTC
CASRYPDNEQFF
>.|TRBJ2-1|TRBV7-2|TRBD2
TGTGCCAGCAGCTTAGCAGGCCAGGGCCGGGGGGGTGAGCAGTTCTTC
CASSLAGQGRGGEQFF
>.|TRBJ2-3|TRBV3-1/TRBV3-2|TRBD1
TGTGCCAGCAGCCAAGGCGAAGGACAGGGGACGCAGTATTTT
CASSQGEGQGTQYF
>.|TRBJ2-1|TRBV5-1|.
TGCGCCAGCAGCTTATTATGGGAGAGCTCCTACAATGAGCAGTTCTTC
CASSLLWESSYNEQFF
>.|TRBJ1-6|TRBV19|.
TGTGCCAGTAGTCCAGGGGATTGGTCACCCCTCCACTTT
CASSPGDWSPLHF
>.|TRBJ2-3|TRBV5-4|TRBD2
TGTGCCAGCAGCACCGGGACTAGCAGACGCACAGATACGCAGTATTTT
CASSTGTSRRTDTQYF
>.|TRBJ2-3|TRBV7-3|.
TGTGCCAGCAGCTTATCAGGGGATACGCAGTATTTT
CASSLSGDTQYF
>.|TRBJ2-3|TRBV10-3|TRBD2
TGTGCCACCAAGGGACTAGATGTTTCGGATACGCAGTATTTT
CATKGLDVSDTQYF
>.|TRBJ1-4|TRBV29-1|.
TGCAGCGTTGGGTCGGGTCGTGAAAAACTGTTTTTT
CSVGSGREKLFF
>once|TRBJ2-7|TRBV19|.
TGTGCCAGTAGCCCTCCGGGACTTTCGAGCTCCTACGAGCAGTACTTC
CASSPPGLSSSYEQYF
>.|TRBJ2-3|TRBV10-2|TRBD2
TGCGCCAGCGCCCTCCATATGACGGGAGGGACAGATACGCAGTATTTT
CASALHMTGGTDTQYF
>.|TRBJ2-1|TRBV11-2|.
TGTGCCAGCAGCTTTCGGGACAAGGGGCTTAGGAATGAGCAGTTCTTC
CASSFRDKGLRNEQFF
>.|TRBJ2-1|TRBV9|TRBD2
TGTGCCAGCAGCCCAAGCGGGGGGGATTACAATGAGCAGTTCTTC
CASSPSGGDYNEQFF
>once|TRBJ2-7|TRBV3-1/TRBV3-2|.
TGTGCCAGCAGCCAAGGTCTGGCGGGGAACGAGCAGTACTTC
CASSQGLAGNEQYF
>.|TRBJ1-2|TRBV6-5|TRBD1
TGTGCCAGCAGTTCAGGGACAGGGGATGGCTACACCTTC
CASSSGTGDGYTF
>few|TRBJ1-1|TRBV28|.
TGTGCCAGCAGTTTACGAGGGATCCCTGAAGCTTTCTTT
CASSLRGIPEAFF
>.|TRBJ1-1|TRBV29-1|TRBD1
TGCAGCTCGCGGCCGGGACAGGGGCAGGGCACTGAAGCTTTCTTT
CSSRPGQGQGTEAFF
>many|TRBJ2-7|TRBV6-2/TRBV6-3|TRBD1
TGTGCCAGCAGTTTCGCAGGGGGCTACGAGCAGTACTTC
CASSFAGGYEQYF
>.|TRBJ1-2|TRBV3-1/TRBV3-2|.
TGTGCCAGCAGCCAGCAGTTTCATGGCTACACCTTC
CASSQQFHGYTF